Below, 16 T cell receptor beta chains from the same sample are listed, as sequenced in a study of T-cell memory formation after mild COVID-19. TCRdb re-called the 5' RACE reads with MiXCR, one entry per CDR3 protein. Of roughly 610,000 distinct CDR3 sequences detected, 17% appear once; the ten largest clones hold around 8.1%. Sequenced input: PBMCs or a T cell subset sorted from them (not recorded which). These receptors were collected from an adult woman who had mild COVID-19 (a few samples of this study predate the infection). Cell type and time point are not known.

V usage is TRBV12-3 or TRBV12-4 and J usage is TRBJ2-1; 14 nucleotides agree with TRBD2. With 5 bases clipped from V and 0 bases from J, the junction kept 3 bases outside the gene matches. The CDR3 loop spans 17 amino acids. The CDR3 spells CASSAGLAGVSYNEQFF. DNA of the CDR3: TGTGCCAGCAGTGCGGGACTAGCGGGGGTCTCCTACAATGAGCAGTTCTTC.

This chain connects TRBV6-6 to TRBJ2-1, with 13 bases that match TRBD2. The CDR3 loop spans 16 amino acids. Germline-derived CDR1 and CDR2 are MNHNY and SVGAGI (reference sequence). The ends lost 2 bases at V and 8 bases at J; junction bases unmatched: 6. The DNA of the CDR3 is TGTGCCAGCAGTTACAGAGGGACTAGCGGGATTTATGAGCAGTTCTTC. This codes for CASSYRGTSGIYEQFF.

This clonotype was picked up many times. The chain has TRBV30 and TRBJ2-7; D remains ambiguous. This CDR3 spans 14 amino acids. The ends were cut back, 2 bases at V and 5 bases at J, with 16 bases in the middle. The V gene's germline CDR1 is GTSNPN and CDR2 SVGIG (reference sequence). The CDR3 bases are TGTGCCTGGAGTTTCCTCGCGGTAAGGGACGAGCAGTACTTC. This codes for CAWSFLAVRDEQYF.

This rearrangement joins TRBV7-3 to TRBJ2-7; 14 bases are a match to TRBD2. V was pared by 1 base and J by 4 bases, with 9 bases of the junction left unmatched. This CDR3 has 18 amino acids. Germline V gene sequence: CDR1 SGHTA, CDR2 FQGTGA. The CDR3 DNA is TGTGCCAGCAGCTTAAAAGCCCCGACTAGCGGGAGGGGGTACGAGCAGTACTTC. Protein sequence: CASSLKAPTSGRGYEQYF.

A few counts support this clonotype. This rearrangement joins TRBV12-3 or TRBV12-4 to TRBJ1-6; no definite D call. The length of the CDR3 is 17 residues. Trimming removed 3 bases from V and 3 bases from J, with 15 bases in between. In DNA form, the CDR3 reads TGTGCCAGCAGTTTTGCAGCCCCGACCCTCTATAATTCACCCCTCCACTTT. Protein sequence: CASSFAAPTLYNSPLHF.

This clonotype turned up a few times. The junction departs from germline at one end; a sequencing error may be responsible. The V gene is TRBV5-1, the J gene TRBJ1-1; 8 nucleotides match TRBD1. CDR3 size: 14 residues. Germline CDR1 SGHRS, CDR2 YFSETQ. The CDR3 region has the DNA TGTGCCAGCAGTTCCAGGGGGCTGAACACTGAAGCTTTCTTT. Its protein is CASSSRGLNTEAFF.

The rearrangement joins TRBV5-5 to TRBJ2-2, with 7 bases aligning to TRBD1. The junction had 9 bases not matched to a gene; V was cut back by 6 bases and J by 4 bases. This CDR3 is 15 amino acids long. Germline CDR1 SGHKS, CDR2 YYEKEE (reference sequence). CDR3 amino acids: CASNRRQGGTGELFF. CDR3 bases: TGTGCCAGCAACCGAAGACAGGGCGGCACCGGGGAGCTGTTTTTT.

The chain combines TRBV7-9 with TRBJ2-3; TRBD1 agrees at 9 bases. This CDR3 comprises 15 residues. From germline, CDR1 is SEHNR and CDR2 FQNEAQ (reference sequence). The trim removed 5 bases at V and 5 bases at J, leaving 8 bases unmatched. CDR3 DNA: TGTGCCAGCAGCAAAAGGAGGACAGGGGAAGATACGCAGTATTTT. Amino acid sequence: CASSKRRTGEDTQYF.

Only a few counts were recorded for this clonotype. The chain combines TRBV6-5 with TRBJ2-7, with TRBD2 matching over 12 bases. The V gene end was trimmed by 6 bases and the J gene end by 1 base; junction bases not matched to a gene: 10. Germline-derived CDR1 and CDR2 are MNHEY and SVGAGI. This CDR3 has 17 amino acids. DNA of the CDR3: TGTGCCAGCAGCCGACTAGCGGGAGCTAGCTCATCCTACGAGCAGTACTTC. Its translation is CASSRLAGASSSYEQYF.

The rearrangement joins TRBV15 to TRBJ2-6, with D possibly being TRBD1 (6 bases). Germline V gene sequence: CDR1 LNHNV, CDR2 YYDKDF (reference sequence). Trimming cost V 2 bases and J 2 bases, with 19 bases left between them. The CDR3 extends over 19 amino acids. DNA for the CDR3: TGTGCCACCAGCAGAACCGGAGGACAGAAGGGTGCTGGGGCCAACGTCCTGACTTTC. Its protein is CATSRTGGQKGAGANVLTF.

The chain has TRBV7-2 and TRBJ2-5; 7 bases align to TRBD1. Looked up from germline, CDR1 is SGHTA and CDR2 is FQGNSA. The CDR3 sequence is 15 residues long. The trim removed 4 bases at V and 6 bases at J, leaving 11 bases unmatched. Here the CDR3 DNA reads TGTGCCAGCAGCTCTACCGGGACAGCACTAAAGACCCAGTACTTC. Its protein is CASSSTGTALKTQYF.

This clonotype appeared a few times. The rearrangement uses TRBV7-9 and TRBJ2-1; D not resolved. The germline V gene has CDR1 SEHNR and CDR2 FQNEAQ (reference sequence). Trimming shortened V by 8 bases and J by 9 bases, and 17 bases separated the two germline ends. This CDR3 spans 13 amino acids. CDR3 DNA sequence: TGTGCCAGCGGCGGTTCATCGGGCGGTGAGCAGTTCTTC. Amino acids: CASGGSSGGEQFF. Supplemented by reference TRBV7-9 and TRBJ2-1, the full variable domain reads DTGVSQNPRHKITKRGQNVTFRCDPISEHNRLYWYRQTLGQGPEFLTYFQNEAQLEKSRLLSDRFSAERPKGSFSTLEIQRTEQGDSAMYLCASGGSSGGEQFFGPGTRLTVL.

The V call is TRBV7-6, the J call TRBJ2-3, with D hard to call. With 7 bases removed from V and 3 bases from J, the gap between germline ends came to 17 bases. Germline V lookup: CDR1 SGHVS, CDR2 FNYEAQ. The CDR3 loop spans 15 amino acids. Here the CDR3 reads CASTATLLITDTQYF. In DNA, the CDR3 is TGTGCCAGCACCGCCACTCTGCTGATAACAGATACGCAGTATTTT.

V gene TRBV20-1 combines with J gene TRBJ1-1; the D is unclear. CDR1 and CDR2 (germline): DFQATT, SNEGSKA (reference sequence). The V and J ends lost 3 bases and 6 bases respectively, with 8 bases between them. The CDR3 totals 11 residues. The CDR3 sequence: CSASYFPEAFF. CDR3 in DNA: TGCAGTGCTAGTTATTTTCCTGAAGCTTTCTTT.

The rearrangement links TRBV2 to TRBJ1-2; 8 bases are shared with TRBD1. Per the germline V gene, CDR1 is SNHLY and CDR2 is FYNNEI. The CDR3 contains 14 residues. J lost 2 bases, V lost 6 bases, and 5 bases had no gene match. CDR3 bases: TGTGCCAGCAGGGGGGACAGGACAAACTATGGCTACACCTTC. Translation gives CASRGDRTNYGYTF.

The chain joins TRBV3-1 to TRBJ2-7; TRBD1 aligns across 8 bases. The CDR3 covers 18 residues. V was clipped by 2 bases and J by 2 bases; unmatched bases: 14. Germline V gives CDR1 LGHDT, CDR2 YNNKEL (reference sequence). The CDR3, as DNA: TGTGCCAGCAGCCAAACTCACAAACCGGGACAGGAGGCCTACGAGCAGTACTTC. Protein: CASSQTHKPGQEAYEQYF.